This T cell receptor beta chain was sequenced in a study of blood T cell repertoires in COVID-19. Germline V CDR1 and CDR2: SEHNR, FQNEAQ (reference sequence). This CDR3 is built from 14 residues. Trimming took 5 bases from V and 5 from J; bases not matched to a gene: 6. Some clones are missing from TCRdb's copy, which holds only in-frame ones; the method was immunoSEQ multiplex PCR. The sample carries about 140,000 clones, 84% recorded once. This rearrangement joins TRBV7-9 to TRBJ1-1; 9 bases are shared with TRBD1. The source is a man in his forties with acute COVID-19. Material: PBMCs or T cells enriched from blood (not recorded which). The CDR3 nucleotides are TGTGCCAGCAGCCGGACAGGGGTCGGGACTGAAGCTTTCTTT. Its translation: CASSRTGVGTEAFF.